This T cell receptor beta chain was identified during a study of T-cell reconstitution after alpha-beta-depleted transplantation in children. V lost 3 bases, J lost 1 base, and 13 bases lay in between. Germline V gives CDR1 SGDLS, CDR2 YYNGEE. This CDR3 has 15 residues. Study outcomes and limitations: Expanded graft clones, several hundred of them, were reportedly the source of alpha-beta T cells about two months after transplant. Hyperexpanded clones declined; after one year, newly produced T cells mostly supplied diversity. Surviving recipient T cells and thymic progenitors produced the high day-60 TCRbeta diversity seen in some patients.

This clonotype came up many times. Its specificity is not known. Unique molecular identifiers were built into the TCRbeta library. Each CDR3 protein gets one entry after TCRdb re-called the PCR reads with MiXCR. The sample lists fewer than 550,000 distinct CDR3 sequences; about an eighth were seen once. This chain joins TRBV9 and TRBJ1-2; D is ambiguous. The sequence was collected from a female patient aged 2 to 10 who had a stem cell transplant for aplastic anemia, so the T cells may come from the graft donor. Specimen: PBMCs, mostly from graft donor cells, collected 180 days after TCRalphabeta/CD19-depleted stem cell transplant. In nucleotides, the CDR3 is TGTGCCAGCAGCGCGAGGCCGGAGGTTAACTATGGCTACACCTTC. Its translation is CASSARPEVNYGYTF. The full variable domain, in which reference TRBV9 and TRBJ1-2 provide the parts outside the CDR3, is DSGVTQTPKHLITATGQRVTLRCSPRSGDLSVYWYQQSLDQGLQFLIQYYNGEERAKGNILERFSAQQFPDLHSELNLSSLELGDSALYFCASSARPEVNYGYTFGSGTRLTVV.